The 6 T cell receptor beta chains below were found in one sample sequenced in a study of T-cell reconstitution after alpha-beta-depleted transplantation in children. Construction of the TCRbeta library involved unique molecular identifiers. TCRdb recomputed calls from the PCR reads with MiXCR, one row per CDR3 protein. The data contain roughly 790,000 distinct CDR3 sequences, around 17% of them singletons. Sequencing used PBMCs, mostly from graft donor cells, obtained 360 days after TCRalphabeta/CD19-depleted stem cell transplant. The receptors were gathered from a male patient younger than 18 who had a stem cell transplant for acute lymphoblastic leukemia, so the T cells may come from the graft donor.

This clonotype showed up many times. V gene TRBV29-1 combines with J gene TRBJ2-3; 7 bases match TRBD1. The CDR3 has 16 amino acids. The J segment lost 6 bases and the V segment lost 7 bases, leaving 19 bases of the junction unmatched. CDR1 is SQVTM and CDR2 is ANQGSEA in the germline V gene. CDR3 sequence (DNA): TGCAGCGCCCTTACCGACAGGGAAGGGGGCCGGGATACGCAGTATTTT. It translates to CSALTDREGGRDTQYF.

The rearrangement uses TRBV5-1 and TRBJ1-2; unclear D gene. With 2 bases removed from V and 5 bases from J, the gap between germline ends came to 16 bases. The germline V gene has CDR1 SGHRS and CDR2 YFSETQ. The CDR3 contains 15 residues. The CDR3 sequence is CASSFEDKELYGYTF. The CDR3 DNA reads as TGCGCCAGCAGCTTTGAAGACAAGGAGTTATATGGCTACACCTTC.

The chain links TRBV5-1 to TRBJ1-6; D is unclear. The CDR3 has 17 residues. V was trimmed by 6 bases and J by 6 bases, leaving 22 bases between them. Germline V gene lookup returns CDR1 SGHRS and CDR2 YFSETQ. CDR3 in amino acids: CASTSKGPWRPNSPLHF. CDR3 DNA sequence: TGCGCCAGCACATCCAAAGGGCCCTGGCGCCCTAATTCACCCCTCCACTTT. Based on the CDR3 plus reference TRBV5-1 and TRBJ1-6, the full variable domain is KAGVTQTPRYLIKTRGQQVTLSCSPISGHRSVSWYQQTPGQGLQFLFEYFSETQRNKGNFPGRFSGRQFSNSRSEMNVSTLELGDSALYLCASTSKGPWRPNSPLHFGNGTRLTVT.

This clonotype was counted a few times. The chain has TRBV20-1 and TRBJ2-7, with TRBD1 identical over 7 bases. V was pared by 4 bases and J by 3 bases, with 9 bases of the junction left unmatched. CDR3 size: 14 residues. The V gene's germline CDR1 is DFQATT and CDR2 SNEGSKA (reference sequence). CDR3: CSATETGLIYEQYF. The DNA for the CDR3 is TGCAGTGCTACTGAGACAGGGCTTATCTACGAGCAGTACTTC.

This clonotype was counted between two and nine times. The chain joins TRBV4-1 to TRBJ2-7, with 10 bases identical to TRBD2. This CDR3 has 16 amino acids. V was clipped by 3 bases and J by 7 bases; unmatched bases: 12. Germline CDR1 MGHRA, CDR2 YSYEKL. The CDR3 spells CASSQPGLAPSGEQYF. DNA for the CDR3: TGCGCCAGCAGCCAGCCGGGACTAGCGCCTTCGGGGGAGCAGTACTTC.

This CDR3 reads CASSPGTTWTDTQYF. CDR3 coding DNA: TGTGCCAGCAGTCCCGGGACCACCTGGACAGATACGCAGTATTTT. The genes are TRBV12-3 or TRBV12-4 and TRBJ2-3; D may be TRBD1 or TRBD2 (5 bases each). This CDR3 is 15 amino acids long. The V end lost 5 bases, the J end lost 3 bases, and 15 bases lay between the germline ends.